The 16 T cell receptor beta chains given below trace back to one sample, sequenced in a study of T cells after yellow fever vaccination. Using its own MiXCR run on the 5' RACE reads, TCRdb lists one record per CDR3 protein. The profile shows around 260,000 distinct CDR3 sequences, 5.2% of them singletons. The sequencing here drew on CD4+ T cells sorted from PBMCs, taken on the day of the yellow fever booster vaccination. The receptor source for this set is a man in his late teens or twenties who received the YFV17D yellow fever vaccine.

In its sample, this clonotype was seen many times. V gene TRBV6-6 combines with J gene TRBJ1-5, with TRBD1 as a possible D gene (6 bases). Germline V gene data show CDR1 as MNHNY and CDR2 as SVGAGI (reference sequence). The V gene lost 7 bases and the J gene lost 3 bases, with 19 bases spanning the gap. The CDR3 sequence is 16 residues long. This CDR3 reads CASTLGRGVLNQPQHF. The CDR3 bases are TGTGCCAGCACCCTGGGGAGGGGGGTGCTCAATCAGCCCCAGCATTTT.

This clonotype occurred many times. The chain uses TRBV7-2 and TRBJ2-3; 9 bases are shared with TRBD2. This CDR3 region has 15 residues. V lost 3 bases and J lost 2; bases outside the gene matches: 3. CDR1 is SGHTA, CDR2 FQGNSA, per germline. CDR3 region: CASSFSGGYTDTQYF. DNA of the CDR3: TGTGCCAGCAGCTTTAGCGGGGGTTACACAGATACGCAGTATTTT.

The CDR3 bases are TGCGCCAGCAGCCTTTCGGGCACTGGGGCCAACGTCCTGACTTTC. Its translation is CASSLSGTGANVLTF. V gene TRBV4-3 combines with J gene TRBJ2-6, with D uncertain. The length of the CDR3 is 15 residues. The germline V gene encodes CDR1 LGHNA and CDR2 YSLEER. V lost 4 bases and J lost 2, with 9 bases in between.

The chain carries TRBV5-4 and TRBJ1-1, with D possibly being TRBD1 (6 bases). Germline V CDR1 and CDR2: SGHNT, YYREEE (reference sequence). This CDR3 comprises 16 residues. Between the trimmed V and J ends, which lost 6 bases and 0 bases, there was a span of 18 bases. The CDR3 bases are TGTGCCAGCACCCAGGGGAACAGCAACATGAACACTGAAGCTTTCTTT. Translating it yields CASTQGNSNMNTEAFF.

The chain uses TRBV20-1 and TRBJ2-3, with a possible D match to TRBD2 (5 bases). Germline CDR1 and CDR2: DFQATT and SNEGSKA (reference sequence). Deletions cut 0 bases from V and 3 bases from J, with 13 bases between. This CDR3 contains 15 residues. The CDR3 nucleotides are TGCAGTGCTAGAGATGGATCCCGGGGTACAGATACGCAGTATTTT. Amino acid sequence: CSARDGSRGTDTQYF.

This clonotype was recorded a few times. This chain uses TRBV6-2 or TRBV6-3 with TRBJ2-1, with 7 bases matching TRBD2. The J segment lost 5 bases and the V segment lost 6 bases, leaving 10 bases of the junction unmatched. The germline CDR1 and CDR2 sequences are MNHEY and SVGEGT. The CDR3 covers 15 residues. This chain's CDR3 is CASRPILAVHNEQFF. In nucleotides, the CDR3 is TGTGCCAGCAGGCCCATCCTAGCGGTTCACAATGAGCAGTTCTTC.

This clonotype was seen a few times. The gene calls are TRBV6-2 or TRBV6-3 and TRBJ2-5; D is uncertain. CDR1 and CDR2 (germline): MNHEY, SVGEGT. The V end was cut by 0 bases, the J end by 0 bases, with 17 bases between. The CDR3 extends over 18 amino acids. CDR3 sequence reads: CASSYSKVGYMYQETQYF. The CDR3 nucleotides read TGTGCCAGCAGTTACTCGAAGGTGGGATACATGTACCAAGAGACCCAGTACTTC.

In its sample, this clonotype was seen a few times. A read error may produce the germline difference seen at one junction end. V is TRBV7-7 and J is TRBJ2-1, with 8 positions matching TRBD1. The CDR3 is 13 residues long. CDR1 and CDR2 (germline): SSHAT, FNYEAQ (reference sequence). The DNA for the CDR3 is TGTGCTAGCAGCTTAGACAGGGGAAATGAGCAGTTCTTC. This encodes CASSLDRGNEQFF.

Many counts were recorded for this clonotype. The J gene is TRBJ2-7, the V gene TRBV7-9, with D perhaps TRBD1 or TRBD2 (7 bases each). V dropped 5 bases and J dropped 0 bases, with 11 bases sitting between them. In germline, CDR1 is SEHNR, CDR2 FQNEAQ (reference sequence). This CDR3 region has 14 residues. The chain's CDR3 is CASSPRGGSYEQYF. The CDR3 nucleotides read TGTGCCAGCAGCCCCAGGGGGGGCTCCTACGAGCAGTACTTC.

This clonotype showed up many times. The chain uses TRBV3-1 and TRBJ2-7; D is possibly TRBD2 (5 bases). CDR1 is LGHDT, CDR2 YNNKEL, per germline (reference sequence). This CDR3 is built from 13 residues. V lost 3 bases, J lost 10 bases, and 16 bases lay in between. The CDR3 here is CASSQSGRGPQYF. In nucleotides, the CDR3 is TGTGCCAGCAGCCAGTCAGGCCGGGGTCCCCAGTACTTC.

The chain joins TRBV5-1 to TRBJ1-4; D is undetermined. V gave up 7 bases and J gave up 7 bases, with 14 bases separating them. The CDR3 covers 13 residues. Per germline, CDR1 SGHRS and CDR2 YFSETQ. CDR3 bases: TGCGCCAGCGGTCAGGCGGGAAGTGAAAAACTGTTTTTT. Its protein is CASGQAGSEKLFF.

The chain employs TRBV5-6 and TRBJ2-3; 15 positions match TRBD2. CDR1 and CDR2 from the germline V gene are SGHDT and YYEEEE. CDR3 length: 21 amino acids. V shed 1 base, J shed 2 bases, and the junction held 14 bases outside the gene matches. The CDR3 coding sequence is TGTGCCAGCAGCTTGATGGTCGCGGGACTAGCGGGGGGAGGGACCACAGATACGCAGTATTTT. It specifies CASSLMVAGLAGGGTTDTQYF.

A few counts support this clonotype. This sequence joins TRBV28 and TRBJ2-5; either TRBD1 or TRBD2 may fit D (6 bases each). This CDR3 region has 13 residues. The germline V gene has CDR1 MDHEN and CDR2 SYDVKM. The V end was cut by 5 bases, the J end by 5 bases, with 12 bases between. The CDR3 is CASSLGGIETQYF. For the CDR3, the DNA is TGTGCCAGCAGTCTCGGGGGCATCGAGACCCAGTACTTC.

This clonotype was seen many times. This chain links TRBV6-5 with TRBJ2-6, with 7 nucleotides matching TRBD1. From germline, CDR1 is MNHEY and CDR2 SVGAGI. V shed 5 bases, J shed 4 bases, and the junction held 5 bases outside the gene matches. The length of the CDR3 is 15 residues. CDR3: CASSKQGRGANVLTF. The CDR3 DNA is TGTGCCAGCAGTAAACAGGGGCGAGGGGCCAACGTCCTGACTTTC.

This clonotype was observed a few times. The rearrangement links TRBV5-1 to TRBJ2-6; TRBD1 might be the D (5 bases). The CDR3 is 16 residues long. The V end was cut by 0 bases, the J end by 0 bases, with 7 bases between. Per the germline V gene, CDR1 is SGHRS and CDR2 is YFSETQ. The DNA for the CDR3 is TGCGCCAGCAGCTTGGGACAGTACTCTGGGGCCAACGTCCTGACTTTC. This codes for CASSLGQYSGANVLTF.

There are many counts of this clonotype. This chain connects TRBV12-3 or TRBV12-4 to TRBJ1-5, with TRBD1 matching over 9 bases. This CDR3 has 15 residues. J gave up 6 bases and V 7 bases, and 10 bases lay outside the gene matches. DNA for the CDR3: TGTGCCAGCATCCCTTACGGGACAGGGAGTCAGCCCCAGCATTTT. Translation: CASIPYGTGSQPQHF.